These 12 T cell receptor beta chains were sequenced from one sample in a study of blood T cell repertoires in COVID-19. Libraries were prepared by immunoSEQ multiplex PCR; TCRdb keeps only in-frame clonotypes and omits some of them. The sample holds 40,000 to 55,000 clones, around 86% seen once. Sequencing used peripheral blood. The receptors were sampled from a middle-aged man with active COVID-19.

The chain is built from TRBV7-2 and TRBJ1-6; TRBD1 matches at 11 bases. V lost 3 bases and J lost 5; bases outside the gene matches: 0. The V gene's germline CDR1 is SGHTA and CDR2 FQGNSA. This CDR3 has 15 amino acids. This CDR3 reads CASSLDRGHNSPLHF. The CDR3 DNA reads TGTGCCAGCAGCTTGGACAGGGGGCATAATTCACCCCTCCACTTT.

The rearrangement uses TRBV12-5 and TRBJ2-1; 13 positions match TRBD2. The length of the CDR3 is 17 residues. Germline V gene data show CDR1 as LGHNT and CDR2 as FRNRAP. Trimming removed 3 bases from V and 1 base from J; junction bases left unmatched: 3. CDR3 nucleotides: TGTGCTAGTGGTTTTGGACTAGCGGGGGCGTCCTACAATGAGCAGTTCTTC. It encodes CASGFGLAGASYNEQFF.

The CDR3: CASSQPPGQNYGYTF. The CDR3 DNA sequence: TGCGCCAGCAGCCAACCCCCGGGACAGAACTATGGCTACACCTTC. The V and J genes are TRBV4-1 and TRBJ1-2; 7 bases are a match to TRBD1. The length of the CDR3 is 15 residues. Germline CDR1 reads MGHRA; CDR2 reads YSYEKL. Germline trimming cut 2 bases from V and 2 bases from J; bases unmatched to any gene: 5.

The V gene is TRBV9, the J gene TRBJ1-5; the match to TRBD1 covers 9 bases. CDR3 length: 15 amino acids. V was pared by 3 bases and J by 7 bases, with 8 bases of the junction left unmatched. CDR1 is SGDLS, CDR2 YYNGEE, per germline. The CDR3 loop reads CASSATGGTGQPQHF. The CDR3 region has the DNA TGTGCCAGCAGCGCGACAGGGGGAACGGGACAGCCCCAGCATTTT.

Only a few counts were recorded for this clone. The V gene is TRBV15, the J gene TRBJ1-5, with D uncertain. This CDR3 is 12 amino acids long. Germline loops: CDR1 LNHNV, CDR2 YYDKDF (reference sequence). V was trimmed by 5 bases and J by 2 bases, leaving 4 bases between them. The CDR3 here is CATSYGNQPQHF. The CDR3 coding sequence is TGTGCCACCAGCTATGGCAATCAGCCCCAGCATTTT.

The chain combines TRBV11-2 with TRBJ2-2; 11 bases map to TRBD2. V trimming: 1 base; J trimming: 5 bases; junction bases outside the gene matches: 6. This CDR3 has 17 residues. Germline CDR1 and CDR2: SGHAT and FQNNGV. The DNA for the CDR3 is TGTGCCAGCAGCTTAGTCATAGCGGGAGGGATTACCGGGGAGCTGTTTTTT. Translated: CASSLVIAGGITGELFF.

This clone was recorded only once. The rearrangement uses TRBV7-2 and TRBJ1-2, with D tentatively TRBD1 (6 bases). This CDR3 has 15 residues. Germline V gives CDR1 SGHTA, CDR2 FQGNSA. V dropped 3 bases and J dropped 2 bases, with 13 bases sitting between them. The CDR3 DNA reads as TGTGCCAGCAGCTTCCTCAACAGGGTAAACTATGGCTACACCTTC. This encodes CASSFLNRVNYGYTF.

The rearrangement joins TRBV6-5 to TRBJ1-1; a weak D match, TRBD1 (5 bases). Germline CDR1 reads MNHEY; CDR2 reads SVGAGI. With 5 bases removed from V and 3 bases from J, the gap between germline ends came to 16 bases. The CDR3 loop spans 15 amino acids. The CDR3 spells CASSTPGILYTEAFF. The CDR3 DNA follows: TGTGCCAGCAGTACGCCAGGGATATTGTACACTGAAGCTTTCTTT.

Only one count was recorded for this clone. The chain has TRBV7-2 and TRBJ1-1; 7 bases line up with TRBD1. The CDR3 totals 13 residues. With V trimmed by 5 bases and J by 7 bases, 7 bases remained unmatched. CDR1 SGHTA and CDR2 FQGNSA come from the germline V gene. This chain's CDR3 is CASSPPGQREAFF. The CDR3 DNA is TGTGCCAGCAGCCCACCGGGACAGCGTGAAGCTTTCTTT.

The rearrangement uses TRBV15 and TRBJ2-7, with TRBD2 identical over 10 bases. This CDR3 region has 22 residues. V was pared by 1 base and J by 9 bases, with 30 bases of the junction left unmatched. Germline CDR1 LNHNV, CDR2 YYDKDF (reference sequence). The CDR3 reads CATSRVTQKQSGSASGRRGQYF. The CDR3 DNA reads TGTGCCACCAGCAGAGTTACCCAAAAGCAGTCAGGGTCGGCTAGCGGGAGAAGGGGGCAGTACTTC.

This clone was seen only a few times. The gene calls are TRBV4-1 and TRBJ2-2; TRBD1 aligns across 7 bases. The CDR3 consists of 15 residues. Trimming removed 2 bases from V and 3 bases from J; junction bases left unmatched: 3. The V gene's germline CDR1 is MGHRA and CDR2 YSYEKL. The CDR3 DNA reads TGCGCCAGCAGCCAATGGGACAGCGACACCGGGGAGCTGTTTTTT. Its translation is CASSQWDSDTGELFF.

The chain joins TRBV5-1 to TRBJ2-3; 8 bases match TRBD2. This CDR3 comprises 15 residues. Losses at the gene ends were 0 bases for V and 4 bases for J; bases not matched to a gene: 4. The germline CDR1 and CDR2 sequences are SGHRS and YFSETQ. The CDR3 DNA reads TGCGCCAGCAGCTTGGGAGCGGGAGTGGCAGATACGCAGTATTTT. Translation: CASSLGAGVADTQYF.